Reported below is one T cell receptor (beta chain). Its antigen is unidentified. These data are taken from a study of T cell responses to AZD1222 COVID-19 vaccine. Findings and limits, study-wide: At 160-218 and 743-854, vaccine-associated CD4 TCRs were dominant, and they spanned spike. Clonal diversity may have been underestimated in mostly white British donors. Just a handful of AZD1222 recipients tested seropositive at baseline. Reportedly, nearly half of unique spike TCRs recognized epitopes outside B.1.351/B.1.1.7 mutations.

CDR1 MDHEN and CDR2 SYDVKM come from the germline V gene. With 5 bases removed from V and 10 bases from J, the gap between germline ends came to 9 bases. This CDR3 spans 11 amino acids. TCRdb's copy holds only in-frame clones and misses some; the assay was immunoSEQ multiplex PCR. This table has about 150,000 clones, roughly 90% appearing once. The J gene is TRBJ2-1, the V gene TRBV28; D might be TRBD1 (5 bases). The source was peripheral blood, collected on day 0 of MenACWY control vaccination. The source is an adult in good health. CDR3 residues: CASSTPGEQFF. CDR3 in DNA: TGTGCCAGCAGTACCCCAGGGGAGCAGTTCTTC.